One sample yielded the 7 T cell receptor beta chains listed below, sequenced in a study of control samples from healthy donors and cancer patients. The data were produced by immunoSEQ multiplex PCR, yet TCRdb's version contains in-frame clones alone and is incomplete. The sample has 150,000 to 200,000 clones; approximately 96% are singletons. Material for sequencing was blood. The receptors derive from a woman between 40 and 50 years old in good health.

This clone showed up just once. The gene calls are TRBV6-6 and TRBJ1-1; 8 positions match TRBD1. Losses at the gene ends were 6 bases for V and 4 bases for J; bases not matched to a gene: 7. The CDR3 is made up of 14 amino acids. CDR1 is MNHNY and CDR2 is SVGAGI in the germline V gene (reference sequence). The DNA of the CDR3 is TGTGCCAGCAGCTCGACAGGGGCTGGCACTGAAGCTTTCTTT. It codes for CASSSTGAGTEAFF.

The chain recombines TRBV6-6 with TRBJ2-7, with 9 nucleotides matching TRBD2. Germline CDR1 reads MNHNY; CDR2 reads SVGAGI (reference sequence). Trimming at V came to 5 bases and at J to 6 bases, leaving 11 bases not matched to a gene. This CDR3 is built from 15 residues. CDR3 residues: CASSPQGLAAGEQYF. The CDR3 region has the DNA TGTGCCAGCAGTCCCCAGGGACTAGCAGCTGGCGAGCAGTACTTC.

As DNA, the CDR3 is TGTGCCAGCAGTGAGGACAGGGGGGTTGCAGAGACCCAGTACTTC. It encodes CASSEDRGVAETQYF. This chain uses TRBV2 with TRBJ2-5, with TRBD1 identical over 10 bases. Germline CDR1 is SNHLY and CDR2 is FYNNEI. The CDR3 runs to 15 residues. The trim removed 3 bases at V and 4 bases at J, leaving 5 bases unmatched.

Here the CDR3 reads CASSAPGANVLTF. In DNA, the CDR3 is TGTGCCAGCAGCGCCCCTGGGGCCAACGTCCTGACTTTC. The rearrangement joins TRBV9 to TRBJ2-6; D is unresolved. Germline V gene sequence: CDR1 SGDLS, CDR2 YYNGEE. The V end lost 3 bases, the J end lost 2 bases, and 3 bases lay between the germline ends. CDR3 size: 13 residues.

The chain combines TRBV5-4 with TRBJ1-5, with D perhaps matching TRBD1 (5 bases). Germline V gene sequence: CDR1 SGHNT, CDR2 YYREEE (reference sequence). Trimming shortened V by 0 bases and J by 0 bases, and 10 bases separated the two germline ends. The CDR3 totals 16 residues. CDR3 DNA sequence: TGTGCCAGCAGCTTGGGGGGAGGGGTTAGCAATCAGCCCCAGCATTTT. This encodes CASSLGGGVSNQPQHF.

The chain employs TRBV9 and TRBJ1-4; weak D call: TRBD1 (5 bases). Trimming pared 0 bases from V and 5 bases from J, leaving 11 bases between. Germline V gene lookup returns CDR1 SGDLS and CDR2 YYNGEE. CDR3 length: 15 amino acids. For the CDR3, the DNA is TGTGCCAGCAGCGTAGGAGGGACGGAGAATGAAAAACTGTTTTTT. This codes for CASSVGGTENEKLFF. The complete variable domain, with remaining parts taken from reference TRBV9 and TRBJ1-4, reads DSGVTQTPKHLITATGQRVTLRCSPRSGDLSVYWYQQSLDQGLQFLIQYYNGEERAKGNILERFSAQQFPDLHSELNLSSLELGDSALYFCASSVGGTENEKLFFGSGTQLSVL.

Details on this clone: Other DNA sequences of this sample code for an identical CDR3. The gene calls are TRBV30 and TRBJ1-2; D is uncertain. The ends were cut back, 0 bases at V and 5 bases at J, with 7 bases in the middle. The V gene's germline CDR1 is GTSNPN and CDR2 SVGIG (reference sequence). The CDR3 runs to 12 residues. This CDR3 is CAWSVSGYGYTF. DNA of the CDR3: TGTGCCTGGAGTGTAAGCGGTTATGGCTACACCTTC.